This TCR beta chain was profiled in a study of T-cell memory formation after mild COVID-19. Across the study: Clusters of TCRs were largely donor specific.

General study points: Most CD4+ clones that shrank were in CM and EM, while CD8+ ones turned up in EMRA.

This CDR3 is 14 amino acids long. The germline V and J ends were trimmed by 7 bases and 2 bases, with 14 bases remaining between them. Per germline, CDR1 SGHRS and CDR2 YFSETQ. Constant-segment primers and 5'RACE yielded cDNA libraries for TCR alpha and TCR beta, each carrying sample barcodes and UMIs. TCRdb re-analysed the 5' RACE reads in MiXCR, keeping a single row per CDR3 protein. The data contain more than 450,000 distinct CDR3 sequences, about a sixth of them singletons. To note about this clonotype: Its target is unknown.

Sample: PBMCs or a T cell subset sorted from them (not recorded which). The TCR sequence derives from an adult woman who had mild COVID-19 (a few samples of this study predate the infection). Cell type and time point are not known. The chain joins TRBV5-1 to TRBJ2-3; D might be TRBD1 or TRBD2, each matching 5 bases. The CDR3 region is CASGLEGFTDTQYF. The CDR3 coding sequence is TGCGCCAGCGGCCTTGAGGGGTTCACAGATACGCAGTATTTT.